These 13 T cell receptor beta chains came from one sample sequenced in a study of T cell responses to AZD1222 COVID-19 vaccine. The data were produced by immunoSEQ multiplex PCR, yet TCRdb's version contains in-frame clones alone and is incomplete. Among some 110,000 clones listed, approximately 92% were seen once. The sequencing here drew on peripheral blood, taken on day 0 of AZD1222 vaccination. These receptors came from an adult in good health.

This clone was observed once. The chain couples TRBV6-2 or TRBV6-3 to TRBJ2-7; D gene unclear. Per the germline V gene, CDR1 is MNHEY and CDR2 is SVGEGT. Trimming removed 4 bases at V and 5 bases at J, with 15 bases between. The CDR3 sequence is 14 residues long. The CDR3 here is CASSSISKTDEQYF. The CDR3 region has the DNA TGTGCCAGCAGTTCGATCAGCAAGACGGACGAGCAGTACTTC.

The chain carries TRBV5-4 and TRBJ1-2; 12 bases agree with TRBD1. V gave up 5 bases and J gave up 4 bases; unmatched junction bases: 3. Per the germline V gene, CDR1 is SGHNT and CDR2 is YYREEE (reference sequence). This CDR3 spans 14 amino acids. The CDR3 loop is CASRGQGATYGYTF. For the CDR3, the DNA is TGTGCCAGCAGGGGACAGGGGGCAACCTATGGCTACACCTTC.

The chain employs TRBV11-2 and TRBJ1-2, with D unclear. Trimming removed 1 base from V and 2 bases from J, with 8 bases in between. The CDR3 covers 14 residues. Germline loops: CDR1 SGHAT, CDR2 FQNNGV. CDR3 amino acids: CASSLGAWNYGYTF. In nucleotides, the CDR3 is TGTGCCAGCAGCTTAGGGGCTTGGAACTATGGCTACACCTTC.

The rearrangement links TRBV11-1 to TRBJ1-1; D gene uncertain. Germline CDR1 is SGHAT and CDR2 is FQDESV (reference sequence). The CDR3 is made up of 12 amino acids. V shed 5 bases and J shed 7 bases, with 11 bases lying between them. The CDR3 loop is CASSPRSGEAFF. CDR3 DNA: TGTGCCAGCAGCCCCCGCTCGGGTGAAGCTTTCTTT.

V is TRBV12-5 and J is TRBJ1-6; 10 bases are shared with TRBD1. CDR1 is LGHNT, CDR2 FRNRAP, per germline. V gave up 5 bases and J gave up 0 bases; unmatched junction bases: 4. This CDR3 has 17 residues. The CDR3 protein is CASGRGQGSSYNSPLHF. CDR3 bases: TGTGCTAGTGGTCGGGGACAGGGGAGCTCCTATAATTCACCCCTCCACTTT.

This chain uses TRBV10-3 with TRBJ1-2, with 11 bases identical to TRBD1. CDR1 and CDR2 from the germline V gene are ENHRY and SYGVKD. This CDR3 spans 12 amino acids. The trim removed 6 bases at V and 8 bases at J, leaving 2 bases unmatched. CDR3 loop: CAIRGTGGGYTF. The CDR3 nucleotides read TGTGCCATCAGGGGGACAGGGGGAGGCTACACCTTC.

The rearrangement links TRBV28 to TRBJ2-7; D is unresolved. The length of the CDR3 is 12 residues. Looked up from germline, CDR1 is MDHEN and CDR2 is SYDVKM. Between the trimmed V and J ends, which lost 4 bases and 6 bases, there was a span of 10 bases. In DNA form, the CDR3 reads TGTGCCAGCAGTTCAATCTGGCGCGAGCAGTACTTC. Its protein product is CASSSIWREQYF.

This clone turned up a few times. The chain links TRBV6-5 to TRBJ2-7; TRBD2 matches 7 bases. V gave up 8 bases and J gave up 0 bases; unmatched junction bases: 4. Germline V gives CDR1 MNHEY, CDR2 SVGAGI. The CDR3 runs 13 residues. CDR3 amino acids: CASGGGHSYEQYF. CDR3 bases: TGTGCCAGCGGGGGAGGGCACTCCTACGAGCAGTACTTC.

V usage is TRBV30 and J usage is TRBJ2-5, with a tentative D call TRBD1 (6 bases). Trimming took 0 bases from V and 3 from J, leaving 11 bases between them. CDR1 is GTSNPN and CDR2 is SVGIG in the germline V gene (reference sequence). This CDR3 region has 14 residues. The chain's CDR3 is CAWSVSGVKETQYF. In nucleotides, the CDR3 is TGTGCCTGGAGTGTTTCAGGGGTCAAAGAGACCCAGTACTTC.

V usage is TRBV7-9 and J usage is TRBJ2-1; a possible D gene is TRBD2 (6 bases). The CDR3 sequence is 13 residues long. V was cut by 11 bases and J by 9 bases, with 20 bases left in between. The germline gives CDR1 SEHNR, CDR2 FQNEAQ (reference sequence). The CDR3 loop is CAASARELGEQFF. In DNA, the CDR3 is TGTGCCGCCTCGGCACGGGAGCTCGGTGAGCAGTTCTTC.

This chain joins TRBV9 and TRBJ1-1, with 7 bases fitting TRBD1. Trimming took 6 bases from V and 7 from J; bases not matched to a gene: 9. Per germline, CDR1 SGDLS and CDR2 YYNGEE. This CDR3 is built from 13 residues. For the CDR3, the DNA is TGTGCCAGCACACCCGGGCCAGGGGGTGAAGCTTTCTTT. This gives the protein CASTPGPGGEAFF.

This rearrangement joins TRBV27 to TRBJ1-4; 7 nucleotides line up with TRBD1. Germline V gene sequence: CDR1 MNHEY, CDR2 SMNVEV (reference sequence). The CDR3 is 13 residues long. Trimming removed 5 bases from V and 8 bases from J; junction bases left unmatched: 5. CDR3 sequence: CASSRQGIEKLFF. CDR3 nucleotides: TGTGCCAGCAGTCGACAGGGTATCGAAAAACTGTTTTTT. Supplemented by reference TRBV27 and TRBJ1-4, the full variable domain reads EAQVTQNPRYLITVTGKKLTVTCSQNMNHEYMSWYRQDPGLGLRQIYYSMNVEVTDKGDVPEGYKVSRKEKRNFPLILESPSPNQTSLYFCASSRQGIEKLFFGSGTQLSVL.

This chain connects TRBV7-9 to TRBJ1-3; D ambiguous. Germline CDR1 reads SEHNR; CDR2 reads FQNEAQ (reference sequence). The V end lost 3 bases, the J end lost 0 bases, and 6 bases lay between the germline ends. The CDR3 sequence is 14 residues long. In DNA, the CDR3 is TGTGCCAGCAGCTTGGCCAACTCTGGAAACACCATATATTTT. Its translation: CASSLANSGNTIYF. The full variable domain, with the rest looked up from reference TRBV7-9 and TRBJ1-3, is DTGVSQNPRHKITKRGQNVTFRCDPISEHNRLYWYRQTLGQGPEFLTYFQNEAQLEKSRLLSDRFSAERPKGSFSTLEIQRTEQGDSAMYLCASSLANSGNTIYFGEGSWLTVV.